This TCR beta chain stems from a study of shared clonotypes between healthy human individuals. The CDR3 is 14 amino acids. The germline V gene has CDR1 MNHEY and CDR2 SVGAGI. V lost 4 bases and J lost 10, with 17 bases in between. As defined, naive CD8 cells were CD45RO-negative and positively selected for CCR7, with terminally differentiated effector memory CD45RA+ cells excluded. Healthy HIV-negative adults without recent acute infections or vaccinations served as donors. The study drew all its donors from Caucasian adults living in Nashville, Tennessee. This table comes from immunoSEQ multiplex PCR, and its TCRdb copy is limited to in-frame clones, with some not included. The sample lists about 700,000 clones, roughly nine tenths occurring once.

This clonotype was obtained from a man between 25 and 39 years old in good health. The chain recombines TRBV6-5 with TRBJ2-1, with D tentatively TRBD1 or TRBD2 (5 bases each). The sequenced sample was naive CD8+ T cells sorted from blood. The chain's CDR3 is CASSWGRSQKEQFF. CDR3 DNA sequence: TGTGCCAGCAGTTGGGGACGGTCGCAAAAAGAGCAGTTCTTC.